One sample yielded the 24 T cell receptor beta chains listed below, sequenced in a study of OX40 agonist ivuxolimab in advanced cancers. The table came from immunoSEQ multiplex PCR; TCRdb's copy has only in-frame clones and leaves some out. The top ten hold approximately 0.8% of the sample, which has some 100,000 clones, around 90% seen once. The material was CD4+ or CD8+ T cells sorted from blood, obtained in a trial of the OX40 agonist ivuxolimab. These receptors all come from an adult with an advanced solid tumor such as melanoma, head and neck, liver or kidney cancer.

The chain carries TRBV28 and TRBJ2-7, with 9 positions matching TRBD1. Trimming at V came to 2 bases and at J to 3 bases, leaving 11 bases not matched to a gene. Germline CDR1 reads MDHEN; CDR2 reads SYDVKM. The CDR3 consists of 17 residues. CDR3 protein: CASSLAALGQGFYEQYF. CDR3 in DNA: TGTGCCAGCAGTTTAGCAGCCTTGGGACAGGGTTTCTACGAGCAGTACTTC.

This rearrangement joins TRBV9 to TRBJ1-2; a weak D match, TRBD1 (6 bases). V gave up 0 bases and J gave up 7 bases, with 16 bases separating them. Per germline, CDR1 SGDLS and CDR2 YYNGEE. The CDR3 length is 15 residues. Written as DNA, the CDR3 is TGTGCCAGCAGCGTAGCTGGCAGGGGCGTGGCTGGCTACACCTTC. Protein: CASSVAGRGVAGYTF.

The CDR3 bases are TGTGCCAGCAGTTTTTCGAGTGTTAAATATGGCTACACCTTC. This sequence encodes CASSFSSVKYGYTF. The chain has TRBV28 and TRBJ1-2; D not certain. Trimming left V 3 bases short and J 5 bases short, with 13 bases between. The length of the CDR3 is 14 residues. CDR1 is MDHEN, CDR2 SYDVKM, per germline.

The CDR3 protein is CASAEGDNSPLHF. CDR3 bases: TGTGCCTCCGCGGAGGGTGATAATTCACCCCTCCACTTT. The chain recombines TRBV19 with TRBJ1-6; D gene unclear. The CDR3 has 13 residues. Germline assignment: CDR1 LNHDA and CDR2 SQIVND (reference sequence). The V end was cut by 11 bases, the J end by 5 bases, with 13 bases between.

The V gene is TRBV9, the J gene TRBJ2-1, with 7 positions matching TRBD2. The V segment lost 1 base and the J segment 0 bases; nucleotides outside the gene matches: 7. CDR1 SGDLS and CDR2 YYNGEE come from the germline V gene. The CDR3 loop spans 17 amino acids. Written as DNA, the CDR3 is TGTGCCAGCAGCGTAACGGGGGAGGGAAGCTCCTACAATGAGCAGTTCTTC. Its translation: CASSVTGEGSSYNEQFF. Full variable domain (remainder filled in from reference TRBV9 and TRBJ2-1): DSGVTQTPKHLITATGQRVTLRCSPRSGDLSVYWYQQSLDQGLQFLIQYYNGEERAKGNILERFSAQQFPDLHSELNLSSLELGDSALYFCASSVTGEGSSYNEQFFGPGTRLTVL.

V gene TRBV6-6 combines with J gene TRBJ2-1, with 8 bases that match TRBD2. The CDR3 is 15 amino acids. V lost 8 bases to trimming and J lost 4 bases; unmatched junction nucleotides: 10. CDR1 and CDR2 (germline): MNHNY, SVGAGI (reference sequence). The CDR3 protein is CASGTQAGVYNEQFF. The CDR3 bases are TGTGCCAGCGGGACTCAAGCGGGGGTTTACAATGAGCAGTTCTTC.

V and J are TRBV29-1 and TRBJ2-1; possible D gene TRBD2, 7 bases. Germline CDR1 SQVTM, CDR2 ANQGSEA. The CDR3 is 15 amino acids. The germline V and J ends were trimmed by 6 bases and 4 bases, with 19 bases remaining between them. CDR3 protein: CSVSGTSISYNEQFF. The CDR3 DNA is TGCAGCGTCAGCGGGACATCGATCTCTTACAATGAGCAGTTCTTC.

The V gene is TRBV7-8, the J gene TRBJ2-6; 7 bases fit TRBD2. The length of the CDR3 is 20 residues. J lost 0 bases, V lost 0 bases, and 11 bases had no gene match. Germline V gene sequence: CDR1 SGHVS, CDR2 FQNEAQ. This CDR3 is CASSLAPSAGVDSGANVLTF. The CDR3 nucleotides are TGTGCCAGCAGCTTAGCGCCCAGTGCGGGGGTGGACTCTGGGGCCAACGTCCTGACTTTC.

This clone has a single count. The chain combines TRBV6-5 with TRBJ2-1, with D perhaps TRBD1 (5 bases). Trimming cost V 8 bases and J 9 bases, with 17 bases left between them. The CDR3 runs 13 residues. The V gene's germline CDR1 is MNHEY and CDR2 SVGAGI. The CDR3 loop is CASGAFGGVEQFF. DNA of the CDR3: TGTGCCAGCGGGGCCTTTGGTGGGGTTGAGCAGTTCTTC.

This chain connects TRBV30 to TRBJ2-3; D is possibly TRBD2 (6 bases). The CDR3 totals 15 residues. The V end lost 4 bases, the J end lost 1 base, and 15 bases lay between the germline ends. CDR1 and CDR2 (germline): GTSNPN, SVGIG (reference sequence). The DNA of the CDR3 is TGTGCCTGGACCCTGCCTTGGGGGGGCACAGATACGCAGTATTTT. It yields the protein CAWTLPWGGTDTQYF.

This chain connects TRBV5-1 to TRBJ1-4, with 7 positions matching TRBD1. This CDR3 contains 17 residues. V dropped 2 bases and J dropped 3; count of bases not matched to a gene: 10. From germline, CDR1 is SGHRS and CDR2 YFSETQ. The CDR3 sequence is CASSFGTVTTSNEKLFF. DNA for the CDR3: TGCGCCAGCAGCTTCGGGACAGTTACAACTTCTAATGAAAAACTGTTTTTT.

This rearrangement joins TRBV21-1 to TRBJ1-6; the D call in the table, TRBD1, was not verified against the DNA. TRBV21-1 is a documented pseudogene. The CDR3 is 14 residues long. The CDR3 DNA follows: TGTGCCAGCAGCAGGACAGGGTCCGGTTCACCCCTCCACTTT. Translation gives CASSRTGSGSPLHF.

The rearrangement links TRBV6-1 to TRBJ2-5, with D possibly called TRBD1 or TRBD2 (6 bases each). The CDR3 has 14 amino acids. The V end was cut by 6 bases, the J end by 1 base, with 12 bases between. Germline CDR1 MNHNS, CDR2 SASEGT. CDR3 loop: CASSPGGLQETQYF. The CDR3 DNA sequence: TGTGCCAGCAGCCCCGGGGGCCTCCAAGAGACCCAGTACTTC.

This clone was counted only a few times. The chain recombines TRBV4-1 with TRBJ2-2, with D unclear. CDR1 and CDR2 from the germline V gene are MGHRA and YSYEKL. Trimming took 4 bases from V and 6 from J, leaving 6 bases between them. This CDR3 is 12 amino acids long. CDR3 region: CASSPIPGELFF. DNA for the CDR3: TGCGCCAGCAGCCCCATCCCCGGGGAGCTGTTTTTT.

This chain links TRBV30 with TRBJ2-5; 12 bases match TRBD2. The CDR3 runs 15 residues. J was trimmed by 7 bases and V by 3 bases; bases with no gene match: 9. Germline V CDR1 and CDR2: GTSNPN, SVGIG (reference sequence). The CDR3 DNA is TGTGCCTGGAGCGATAAGACTAGCGGGGGTTGGACCCAGTACTTC. It is translated as CAWSDKTSGGWTQYF.

The rearrangement uses TRBV28 and TRBJ2-7; D gene unclear. With 2 bases removed from V and 3 bases from J, the gap between germline ends came to 5 bases. The CDR3 totals 12 residues. Looked up from germline, CDR1 is MDHEN and CDR2 is SYDVKM. The CDR3 loop reads CASSLPDYEQYF. CDR3 bases: TGTGCCAGCAGTTTACCGGACTACGAGCAGTACTTC.

The genes are TRBV7-2 and TRBJ2-7; the D is unclear. V was clipped by 5 bases and J by 2 bases, with 10 bases between them. CDR1 and CDR2 (germline): SGHTA, FQGNSA. The CDR3 spans 13 residues. For the CDR3, the DNA is TGTGCCAGCAGCCCCACTACGGCCTACGAGCAGTACTTC. This gives the protein CASSPTTAYEQYF.

The chain carries TRBV5-1 and TRBJ2-1; 12 nucleotides agree with TRBD2. CDR1 is SGHRS and CDR2 is YFSETQ in the germline V gene. V shed 4 bases and J 10 bases; nucleotides not matched to a gene: 12. CDR3 size: 16 residues. CDR3 amino acids: CASSAIPLAGGREQFF. The CDR3 DNA is TGCGCCAGCAGCGCCATCCCGCTAGCGGGGGGGAGAGAGCAGTTCTTC.

The rearrangement links TRBV28 to TRBJ2-1; no clear D. Trimming removed 3 bases from V and 5 bases from J, with 14 bases in between. This CDR3 comprises 15 residues. The germline V gene has CDR1 MDHEN and CDR2 SYDVKM. The CDR3 here is CASSFGVRSDNEQFF. The CDR3 coding sequence is TGTGCCAGCAGTTTTGGGGTCAGGTCGGACAATGAGCAGTTCTTC. The variable domain in full, completed from reference TRBV28 and TRBJ2-1, reads DVKVTQSSRYLVKRTGEKVFLECVQDMDHENMFWYRQDPGLGLRLIYFSYDVKMKEKGDIPEGYSVSREKKERFSLILESASTNQTSMYLCASSFGVRSDNEQFFGPGTRLTVL.

The V gene is TRBV6-6, the J gene TRBJ2-7, with TRBD1 as a possible D gene (6 bases). The CDR3 is 14 amino acids. V was pared by 4 bases and J by 2 bases, with 12 bases between. The germline V gene has CDR1 MNHNY and CDR2 SVGAGI (reference sequence). CDR3: CASSSPTGTYEQYF. In DNA form, the CDR3 reads TGTGCCAGCAGTTCGCCTACAGGGACCTACGAGCAGTACTTC.

V and J are TRBV19 and TRBJ1-4; D not certain. Germline V CDR1 and CDR2: LNHDA, SQIVND (reference sequence). The CDR3 runs to 13 residues. V lost 6 bases and J lost 4, with 9 bases in between. The CDR3 protein is CASSFGRNEKLFF. As DNA, the CDR3 is TGTGCCAGTAGCTTCGGTCGTAATGAAAAACTGTTTTTT.

The V and J genes are TRBV19 and TRBJ2-3; TRBD1 agrees at 9 bases. This CDR3 region has 14 residues. J was trimmed by 5 bases and V by 7 bases; bases with no gene match: 7. Germline V gene data show CDR1 as LNHDA and CDR2 as SQIVND (reference sequence). CDR3 protein: CASNRGQGGDTQYF. In DNA, the CDR3 is TGTGCCAGTAACAGGGGACAGGGCGGAGATACGCAGTATTTT.

V usage is TRBV7-8 and J usage is TRBJ2-3, with D perhaps given as TRBD1 or TRBD2 (6 bases each). The V gene's germline CDR1 is SGHVS and CDR2 FQNEAQ. The CDR3 is 15 residues long. With 4 bases removed from V and 5 bases from J, the gap between germline ends came to 16 bases. CDR3 sequence (DNA): TGTGCCAGCAGCTCCTGGATGGGGGGCGAAGATACGCAGTATTTT. It translates to CASSSWMGGEDTQYF.

J is TRBJ2-5 and V is TRBV30, with 8 bases identical to TRBD2. The CDR3 contains 15 residues. Germline V lookup: CDR1 GTSNPN, CDR2 SVGIG (reference sequence). Unmatched junction bases numbered 9, after V lost 2 bases and J lost 4 bases. This CDR3 reads CAWSYSGVDPETQYF. The CDR3 coding sequence is TGTGCCTGGAGTTATAGCGGGGTTGACCCAGAGACCCAGTACTTC.